The 16 T cell receptor beta chains presented below share a single source sample, sequenced in a study of blood T cell repertoires in COVID-19. Clones were read by immunoSEQ multiplex PCR, and TCRdb kept only the in-frame ones, dropping some. The table has approximately 200,000 clones, 75% to 85% seen once; the top ten hold about 10%. The sequenced sample was PBMCs or T cells enriched from blood (not recorded which). Every receptor here comes from a man in his forties who had recovered from COVID-19.

The chain uses TRBV9 and TRBJ2-1, with a tentative D call TRBD2 (6 bases). Germline V lookup: CDR1 SGDLS, CDR2 YYNGEE. The CDR3 loop spans 16 amino acids. Trimming stripped 3 bases from V and 0 bases from J, with 13 bases between. CDR3 nucleotides: TGTGCCAGCAGCGCCCGACCGACTAGCTCCTACAATGAGCAGTTCTTC. Translated: CASSARPTSSYNEQFF.

The chain joins TRBV5-6 to TRBJ1-5; no firm D call. This CDR3 contains 14 residues. V was clipped by 1 base and J by 0 bases, with 5 bases between them. CDR1 is SGHDT, CDR2 YYEEEE, per germline. Here the CDR3 DNA reads TGTGCCAGCAGCTTGAGCTATAGCAATCAGCCCCAGCATTTT. The encoded protein is CASSLSYSNQPQHF.

The chain combines TRBV6-1 with TRBJ1-2; D is perhaps TRBD1 (6 bases). Per the germline V gene, CDR1 is MNHNS and CDR2 is SASEGT. V was pared by 4 bases and J by 0 bases, with 15 bases between. This CDR3 comprises 16 residues. The CDR3 protein is CASSGGYRATNYGYTF. The CDR3, as DNA: TGTGCCAGCAGTGGAGGGTACAGGGCGACTAACTATGGCTACACCTTC.

This chain connects TRBV3-1 (or the pseudogene TRBV3-2) to TRBJ1-6; no firm D call. This CDR3 has 14 amino acids. Trimming pared 3 bases from V and 7 bases from J, leaving 10 bases between. CDR1 is LGHDT, CDR2 YNNKEL, per germline (reference sequence). CDR3 DNA sequence: TGTGCCAGCAGCCAGTCCTCGGGGAATTCACCCCTCCACTTT. Its translation is CASSQSSGNSPLHF.

The chain is built from TRBV12-3 or TRBV12-4 and TRBJ1-2; 7 bases line up with TRBD1. V lost 6 bases to trimming and J lost 5 bases; unmatched junction nucleotides: 6. The length of the CDR3 is 13 residues. The CDR3 sequence: CASSVDRVYGYTF. The CDR3 coding sequence is TGTGCCAGCAGCGTAGACAGGGTTTATGGCTACACCTTC.

The chain recombines TRBV7-2 with TRBJ1-5; 11 nucleotides align to TRBD1. Per the germline V gene, CDR1 is SGHTA and CDR2 is FQGNSA. Unmatched junction bases numbered 5, after V lost 5 bases and J lost 5 bases. There are 15 residues in the CDR3. In DNA form, the CDR3 reads TGTGCCAGCAGCCGGCGGACAGGGGGCGATCAGCCCCAGCATTTT. Encoded protein: CASSRRTGGDQPQHF.

This clone has a handful of counts. Other DNA sequences of this sample code for an identical CDR3. This sequence joins TRBV29-1 and TRBJ1-1; tentative D call: TRBD1 (5 bases). There are 12 residues in the CDR3. V lost 6 bases and J lost 3, with 11 bases in between. CDR1 and CDR2 (germline): SQVTM, ANQGSEA. CDR3 region: CSVGTGDTEAFF. The CDR3 DNA reads as TGCAGCGTGGGGACGGGAGACACTGAAGCTTTCTTT.

The rearrangement joins TRBV7-8 to TRBJ1-1, with a tentative D call TRBD1 (6 bases). The length of the CDR3 is 18 residues. V lost 5 bases to trimming and J lost 0 bases, with 22 bases between them. The germline V gene encodes CDR1 SGHVS and CDR2 FQNEAQ. CDR3 region: CASSPHVVTGLVNTEAFF. The CDR3 bases are TGTGCCAGCAGCCCGCACGTTGTTACAGGGTTGGTGAACACTGAAGCTTTCTTT.

V is TRBV11-3 and J is TRBJ2-3; 12 nucleotides line up with TRBD2. The CDR3 covers 17 residues. Losses at the gene ends were 1 base for V and 0 bases for J; bases not matched to a gene: 2. In germline, CDR1 is SGHNT, CDR2 YENEEA. The CDR3 sequence is CASSLGLAGASTDTQYF. The CDR3 nucleotides are TGTGCCAGCAGCTTAGGACTAGCGGGAGCAAGCACAGATACGCAGTATTTT.

This chain links TRBV3-1 (or the pseudogene TRBV3-2) with TRBJ2-3; 13 positions agree with TRBD2. CDR3 size: 17 residues. Trimming took 4 bases from V and 0 from J; bases not matched to a gene: 4. The germline V gene has CDR1 LGHDT and CDR2 YNNKEL (reference sequence). The CDR3 DNA follows: TGTGCCAGCAGCCGGGGACTAGCGGGGCCAAGCACAGATACGCAGTATTTT. It yields the protein CASSRGLAGPSTDTQYF.

The chain uses TRBV4-1 and TRBJ1-2; 8 nucleotides match TRBD1. Trimming removed 2 bases from V and 5 bases from J; junction bases left unmatched: 4. The V gene's germline CDR1 is MGHRA and CDR2 YSYEKL. This CDR3 spans 14 amino acids. CDR3 region: CASSQRGQGYGYTF. In DNA form, the CDR3 reads TGCGCCAGCAGCCAAAGAGGACAGGGTTATGGCTACACCTTC.

The chain employs TRBV29-1 and TRBJ1-1, with D perhaps matching TRBD1 (5 bases). This CDR3 has 13 residues. Trimming took 7 bases from V and 4 from J, leaving 16 bases between them. Germline CDR1 reads SQVTM; CDR2 reads ANQGSEA. CDR3 residues: CSGHQGSSTEAFF. The CDR3 DNA is TGCAGCGGGCATCAGGGATCGAGCACTGAAGCTTTCTTT.

This sequence joins TRBV27 and TRBJ2-2, with D tentatively TRBD2 (6 bases). The CDR3 totals 17 residues. Germline V CDR1 and CDR2: MNHEY, SMNVEV (reference sequence). V dropped 2 bases and J dropped 0 bases, with 13 bases sitting between them. Here the CDR3 DNA reads TGTGCCAGCAGTTTAATGGGGAGGTCAACGAACACCGGGGAGCTGTTTTTT. This gives the protein CASSLMGRSTNTGELFF.

The chain recombines TRBV11-3 with TRBJ2-1, with a possible D match to TRBD1 (5 bases). Germline CDR1 reads SGHNT; CDR2 reads YENEEA. This CDR3 has 18 amino acids. V lost 5 bases, J lost 2 bases, and 22 bases lay in between. CDR3 loop: CASSPVVLMGLTYNEQFF. The DNA for the CDR3 is TGTGCCAGCAGCCCCGTTGTCCTGATGGGGCTAACCTACAATGAGCAGTTCTTC.

The chain links TRBV10-2 to TRBJ1-3, with TRBD1 matching over 8 bases. V trimming: 2 bases; J trimming: 5 bases; junction bases outside the gene matches: 8. The CDR3 has 16 amino acids. Looked up from germline, CDR1 is WSHSY and CDR2 is SAAADI. The CDR3: CASSEPLTGARNTIYF. CDR3 sequence (DNA): TGCGCCAGCAGTGAGCCTTTGACAGGGGCGCGAAACACCATATATTTT.

The chain has TRBV5-1 and TRBJ2-7; tentatively, D is TRBD1 (6 bases). Germline lookup yields CDR1 SGHRS and CDR2 YFSETQ. V was cut by 8 bases and J by 3 bases, with 18 bases left in between. CDR3 size: 14 residues. CDR3 region: CASGRGGPNYEQYF. DNA of the CDR3: TGCGCCAGTGGGCGTGGGGGCCCAAACTACGAGCAGTACTTC. Using reference TRBV5-1 and TRBJ2-7 for the parts outside the CDR3, the full variable domain is KAGVTQTPRYLIKTRGQQVTLSCSPISGHRSVSWYQQTPGQGLQFLFEYFSETQRNKGNFPGRFSGRQFSNSRSEMNVSTLELGDSALYLCASGRGGPNYEQYFGPGTRLTVT.